One and the same sample provided the 19 T cell receptor beta chains below, sequenced in a study of siplizumab effects on memory and regulatory T cells. Profiled with immunoSEQ multiplex PCR; TCRdb holds only in-frame clones, not every one. In the table there are 95,000 to 100,000 clones, nearly 95% of which are singletons. The material sequenced was non-Treg CD4+ T cells sorted from blood. These receptors were obtained from a human donor in good health.

This chain connects TRBV6-1 to TRBJ2-1, with TRBD2 identical over 10 bases. CDR3 length: 15 residues. Germline assignment: CDR1 MNHNS and CDR2 SASEGT. Trimming removed 6 bases from V and 5 bases from J; junction bases left unmatched: 7. CDR3 coding DNA: TGTGCCAGCAGCCCTAGCGGGAGCTGGGACAATGAGCAGTTCTTC. The encoded protein is CASSPSGSWDNEQFF.

This sequence joins TRBV11-3 and TRBJ2-2; 14 nucleotides match TRBD2. This CDR3 comprises 19 residues. Germline CDR1 and CDR2: SGHNT and YENEEA. V shed 5 bases, J shed 3 bases, and the junction held 11 bases outside the gene matches. This CDR3 reads CASSTTGTSGSLYTGELFF. DNA for the CDR3: TGTGCCAGCAGCACAACCGGGACTAGCGGGAGTCTCTACACCGGGGAGCTGTTTTTT.

The chain links TRBV14 to TRBJ2-1; no firm D call. Germline V gives CDR1 SGHDN, CDR2 FVKESK. V was shortened by 4 bases and J by 3 bases, with 16 bases between the two germline ends. CDR3 size: 16 residues. CDR3 coding DNA: TGTGCCAGCAGCCTAAGACCAAAGCATTACTACAATGAGCAGTTCTTC. Residues: CASSLRPKHYYNEQFF.

This chain joins TRBV5-5 and TRBJ2-7; possibly TRBD1 or TRBD2 for D (5 bases each). The CDR3 loop spans 15 amino acids. The germline CDR1 and CDR2 sequences are SGHKS and YYEKEE (reference sequence). The germline V and J ends were trimmed by 4 bases and 2 bases, with 16 bases remaining between them. CDR3: CASSPATGGPYEQYF. DNA of the CDR3: TGTGCCAGCAGCCCCGCAACAGGAGGTCCCTACGAGCAGTACTTC. Full variable domain (rest looked up from reference TRBV5-5 and TRBJ2-7): DAGVTQSPTHLIKTRGQQVTLRCSPISGHKSVSWYQQVLGQGPQFIFQYYEKEERGRGNFPDRFSARQFPNYSSELNVNALLLGDSALYLCASSPATGGPYEQYFGPGTRLTVT.

The rearrangement uses TRBV10-3 and TRBJ1-1; unclear D gene. The germline V gene encodes CDR1 ENHRY and CDR2 SYGVKD. The CDR3 runs 15 residues. Trimming took off 1 base at V and 1 base at J, with 10 bases between the two ends. Written as DNA, the CDR3 is TGTGCCATCAGTGAGTGGGAGGCGGGGAACACTGAAGCTTTCTTT. This translates into CAISEWEAGNTEAFF.

J is TRBJ1-1 and V is TRBV6-5; no firm D call. Germline V CDR1 and CDR2: MNHEY, SVGAGI. V dropped 0 bases and J dropped 8 bases, with 10 bases sitting between them. There are 13 residues in the CDR3. Written as DNA, the CDR3 is TGTGCCAGCAGTTACTCGACGGCAGCCGAAGCTTTCTTT. It codes for CASSYSTAAEAFF.

The V call is TRBV7-2, the J call TRBJ2-3; 7 nucleotides match TRBD1. V gave up 4 bases and J gave up 0 bases; unmatched junction bases: 10. The CDR3 is made up of 17 amino acids. Germline-derived CDR1 and CDR2 are SGHTA and FQGNSA. CDR3: CASSSRRDRASTDTQYF. CDR3 coding DNA: TGTGCCAGCAGCTCCCGTCGGGACAGAGCTAGCACAGATACGCAGTATTTT. Filled out from reference TRBV7-2 and TRBJ2-3, the complete variable domain reads GAGVSQSPSNKVTEKGKDVELRCDPISGHTALYWYRQSLGQGLEFLIYFQGNSAPDKSGLPSDRFSAERTGGSVSTLTIQRTQQEDSAVYLCASSSRRDRASTDTQYFGPGTRLTVL.

The chain carries TRBV6-6 and TRBJ1-3, with no clear D. CDR1 MNHNY and CDR2 SVGAGI come from the germline V gene (reference sequence). Trimming left V 0 bases short and J 7 bases short, with 13 bases between. The CDR3 length is 15 residues. The CDR3 DNA reads as TGTGCCAGCAGTTACTCGTGGAGGATGGGGAACACCATATATTTT. It encodes CASSYSWRMGNTIYF.

The chain employs TRBV19 and TRBJ2-2; 8 positions match TRBD1. The CDR3 has 13 residues. Germline assignment: CDR1 LNHDA and CDR2 SQIVND (reference sequence). V lost 6 bases and J lost 6; bases outside the gene matches: 3. The CDR3 reads CASRPGGSGELFF. The CDR3 DNA reads TGTGCCAGTAGACCAGGGGGCTCCGGGGAGCTGTTTTTT.

The chain is built from TRBV30 and TRBJ1-2; possibly TRBD1 for D (6 bases). V was cut by 3 bases and J by 4 bases, with 21 bases left in between. The CDR3 loop spans 16 amino acids. Germline V gives CDR1 GTSNPN, CDR2 SVGIG (reference sequence). This chain's CDR3 is CAWSQRRQALGYGYTF. The CDR3 bases are TGTGCCTGGAGCCAACGGAGACAGGCATTAGGCTATGGCTACACCTTC.

The CDR3 spells CASSFGYGYTF. The DNA for the CDR3 is TGTGCCAGCAGCTTCGGTTATGGCTACACCTTC. V is TRBV7-2 and J is TRBJ1-2; D unclear. Deletions cut 3 bases from V and 5 bases from J, with 4 bases between. This CDR3 contains 11 residues. The germline V gene has CDR1 SGHTA and CDR2 FQGNSA.

The V gene is TRBV4-2, the J gene TRBJ2-1, with unresolved D. V lost 5 bases and J 0 bases, leaving 11 bases between the germline ends. This CDR3 has 15 residues. Germline V gene data show CDR1 as LGHNA and CDR2 as YNFKEQ. CDR3 sequence reads: CASSEVRSSYNEQFF. DNA for the CDR3: TGTGCCAGCAGCGAAGTACGAAGCTCCTACAATGAGCAGTTCTTC.

The chain links TRBV4-2 to TRBJ2-3; 9 bases are shared with TRBD2. V gave up 1 base and J gave up 2 bases; unmatched junction bases: 16. Germline-derived CDR1 and CDR2 are LGHNA and YNFKEQ. The CDR3 covers 20 residues. CDR3 sequence: CASSQGPGLAGKVNTDTQYF. The DNA for the CDR3 is TGTGCCAGCAGCCAAGGTCCAGGGCTAGCGGGAAAGGTAAACACAGATACGCAGTATTTT.

The chain has TRBV6-1 and TRBJ2-7, with 7 positions matching TRBD1. Per the germline V gene, CDR1 is MNHNS and CDR2 is SASEGT. The CDR3 covers 14 residues. The V gene end was trimmed by 7 bases and the J gene end by 6 bases; junction bases not matched to a gene: 12. The CDR3 nucleotides read TGTGCCAGCATTATAAGACAGGGTGGCGGCGAGCAGTACTTC. Protein: CASIIRQGGGEQYF.

J is TRBJ1-5 and V is TRBV9; 7 bases are a match to TRBD1. V was pared by 3 bases and J by 3 bases, with 3 bases of the junction left unmatched. CDR1 and CDR2 (germline): SGDLS, YYNGEE. The CDR3 spans 14 residues. CDR3 coding DNA: TGTGCCAGCAGCGCCGGGACAGTCAATCAGCCCCAGCATTTT. Its protein product is CASSAGTVNQPQHF.

The chain has TRBV19 and TRBJ2-7; 9 positions agree with TRBD1. The CDR3 covers 14 residues. The V and J ends lost 5 bases and 3 bases, in that order; junction bases with no gene match: 5. Germline lookup yields CDR1 LNHDA and CDR2 SQIVND (reference sequence). Written as DNA, the CDR3 is TGTGCCAGTAGTTTCGGGACAGGGATCTACGAGCAGTACTTC. This codes for CASSFGTGIYEQYF.

This chain joins TRBV5-3 and TRBJ2-1; 9 positions match TRBD2. TRBV5-3 is identified as an open reading frame with a role that is uncertain. The CDR3 contains 15 residues. V gave up 4 bases and J gave up 3 bases; unmatched junction bases: 5. DNA of the CDR3: TGTGCCAGAAGCATAGTAGCGGGAGACTACAATGAGCAGTTCTTC. Protein sequence: CARSIVAGDYNEQFF.

The V and J genes are TRBV21-1 and TRBJ2-5; the D segment call TRBD2 is taken from the table without a DNA check. TRBV21-1 is described as a pseudogene. CDR3 size: 13 residues. The CDR3: CASSNLRDPAQYF. The CDR3 nucleotides are TGTGCCAGCAGCAACCTGCGGGATCCCGCCCAGTACTTC.

The rearrangement joins TRBV11-2 to TRBJ2-5; TRBD1 aligns across 8 bases. Germline CDR1 reads SGHAT; CDR2 reads FQNNGV. This CDR3 is built from 16 residues. V shed 1 base, J shed 4 bases, and the junction held 8 bases outside the gene matches. This CDR3 reads CASSLARTGPGETQYF. Written as DNA, the CDR3 is TGTGCCAGCAGCTTAGCTCGGACAGGGCCAGGAGAGACCCAGTACTTC.